This TCR beta chain came from a study of Graves' ophthalmopathy and Graves' hyperthyroidism. Whole-study findings and limits: Also, most clonotypes expanded in the thyroid above 0.001 frequency appeared in blood.

On this clonotype itself: Antigen: not known.

RNA served as the template for amplifying TCR beta CDR3 regions. Investigators did first-round RT-PCR with HTBI primers, then second-round multiplex PCR. Using its own MiXCR run on the multiplex PCR reads, TCRdb lists one record per CDR3 protein. The data hold roughly 600,000 distinct CDR3 sequences, with approximately 37% observed a single time. This CDR3 comprises 12 residues. The germline gives CDR1 SQVTM, CDR2 ANQGSEA. The rearrangement uses TRBV29-1 and TRBJ2-5; TRBD2 might be the D (5 bases). Near its end, the DNA agrees better with TRBJ2-1, so the J call may be wrong. The sequence derives from an adult man with Graves' hyperthyroidism. The sequenced sample consisted of peripheral blood or thyroid tissue (not recorded which). The CDR3 region is CSVVKGENEQFF. CDR3 nucleotides: TGCAGCGTTGTTAAGGGAGAGAATGAGCAGTTCTTC.